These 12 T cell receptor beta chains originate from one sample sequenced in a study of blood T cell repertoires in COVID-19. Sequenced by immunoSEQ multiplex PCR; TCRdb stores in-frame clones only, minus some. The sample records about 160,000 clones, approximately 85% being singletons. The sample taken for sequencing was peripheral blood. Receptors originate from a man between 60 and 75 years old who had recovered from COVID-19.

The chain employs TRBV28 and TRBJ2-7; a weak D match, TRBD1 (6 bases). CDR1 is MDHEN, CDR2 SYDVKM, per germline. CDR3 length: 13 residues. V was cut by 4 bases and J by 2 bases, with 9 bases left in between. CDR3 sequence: CASSSGQTYEQYF. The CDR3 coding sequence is TGTGCCAGCAGTTCCGGACAGACCTACGAGCAGTACTTC.

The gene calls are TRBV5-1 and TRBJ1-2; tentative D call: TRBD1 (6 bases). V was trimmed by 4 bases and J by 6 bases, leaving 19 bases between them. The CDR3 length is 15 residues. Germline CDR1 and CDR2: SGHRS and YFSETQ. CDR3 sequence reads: CASSGLQGFENGYTF. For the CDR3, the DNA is TGCGCCAGCAGCGGATTACAGGGCTTTGAAAATGGCTACACCTTC. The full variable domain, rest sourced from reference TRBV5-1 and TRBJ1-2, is KAGVTQTPRYLIKTRGQQVTLSCSPISGHRSVSWYQQTPGQGLQFLFEYFSETQRNKGNFPGRFSGRQFSNSRSEMNVSTLELGDSALYLCASSGLQGFENGYTFGSGTRLTVV.

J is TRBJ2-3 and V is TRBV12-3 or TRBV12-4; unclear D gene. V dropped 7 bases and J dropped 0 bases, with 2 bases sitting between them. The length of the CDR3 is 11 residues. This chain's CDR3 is CASTSTDTQYF. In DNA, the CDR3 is TGTGCCAGCACAAGCACAGATACGCAGTATTTT.

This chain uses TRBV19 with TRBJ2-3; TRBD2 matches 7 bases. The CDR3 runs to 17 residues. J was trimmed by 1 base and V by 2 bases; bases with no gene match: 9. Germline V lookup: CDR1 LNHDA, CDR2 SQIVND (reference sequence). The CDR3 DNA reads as TGTGCCAGTAGTATAAGAGGGTCGGCGGGGGGCACAGATACGCAGTATTTT. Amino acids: CASSIRGSAGGTDTQYF.

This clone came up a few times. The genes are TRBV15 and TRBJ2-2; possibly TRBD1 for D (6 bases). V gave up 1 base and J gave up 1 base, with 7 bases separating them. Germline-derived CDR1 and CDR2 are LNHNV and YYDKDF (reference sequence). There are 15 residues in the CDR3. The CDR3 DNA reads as TGTGCCACCAGCAGAGTACAGGGGAACACCGGGGAGCTGTTTTTT. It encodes CATSRVQGNTGELFF. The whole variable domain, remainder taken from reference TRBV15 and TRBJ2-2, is DAMVIQNPRYQVTQFGKPVTLSCSQTLNHNVMYWYQQKSSQAPKLLFHYYDKDFNNEADTPDNFQSRRPNTSFCFLDIRSPGLGDTAMYLCATSRVQGNTGELFFGEGSRLTVL.

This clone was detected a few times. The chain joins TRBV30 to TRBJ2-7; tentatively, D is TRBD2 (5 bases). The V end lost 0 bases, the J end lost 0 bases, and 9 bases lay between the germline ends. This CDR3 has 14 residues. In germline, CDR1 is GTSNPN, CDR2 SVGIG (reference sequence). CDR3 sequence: CAWSVGASSYEQYF. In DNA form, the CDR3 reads TGTGCCTGGAGTGTGGGAGCTAGCTCCTACGAGCAGTACTTC. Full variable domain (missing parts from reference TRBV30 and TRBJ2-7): SQTIHQWPATLVQPVGSPLSLECTVEGTSNPNLYWYRQAAGRGLQLLFYSVGIGQISSEVPQNLSASRPQDRQFILSSKKLLLSDSGFYLCAWSVGASSYEQYFGPGTRLTVT.

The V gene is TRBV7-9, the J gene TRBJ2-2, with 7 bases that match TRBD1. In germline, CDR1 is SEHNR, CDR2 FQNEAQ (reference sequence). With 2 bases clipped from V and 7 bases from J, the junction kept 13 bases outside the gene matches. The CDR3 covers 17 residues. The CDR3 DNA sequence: TGTGCCAGCAGCTTAAATCCCAAGGGGGCGAGAATCGGGGAGCTGTTTTTT. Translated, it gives CASSLNPKGARIGELFF. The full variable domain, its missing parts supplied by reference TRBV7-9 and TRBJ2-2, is DTGVSQNPRHKITKRGQNVTFRCDPISEHNRLYWYRQTLGQGPEFLTYFQNEAQLEKSRLLSDRFSAERPKGSFSTLEIQRTEQGDSAMYLCASSLNPKGARIGELFFGEGSRLTVL.

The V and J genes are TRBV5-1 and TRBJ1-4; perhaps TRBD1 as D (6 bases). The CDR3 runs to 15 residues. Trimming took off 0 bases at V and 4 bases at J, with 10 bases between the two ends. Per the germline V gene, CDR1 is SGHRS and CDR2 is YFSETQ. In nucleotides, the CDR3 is TGCGCCAGCAGCTTGGGGACAGACAGTAATGAAAAACTGTTTTTT. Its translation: CASSLGTDSNEKLFF.

CDR3 DNA: TGTGCCAGCAGTTACTTTTCATATTCCCAGGGCTACGAGCAGTACTTC. Its protein is CASSYFSYSQGYEQYF. The genes are TRBV6-5 and TRBJ2-7; weak D call: TRBD1 (5 bases). Germline CDR1 reads MNHEY; CDR2 reads SVGAGI. V shed 1 base and J shed 3 bases, with 16 bases lying between them. The CDR3 sequence is 16 residues long.

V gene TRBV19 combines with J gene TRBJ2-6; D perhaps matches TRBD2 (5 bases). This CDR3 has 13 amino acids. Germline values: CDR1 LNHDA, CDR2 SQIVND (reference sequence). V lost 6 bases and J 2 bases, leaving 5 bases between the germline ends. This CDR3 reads CASRRAGANVLTF. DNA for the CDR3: TGTGCCAGTAGGCGGGCTGGGGCCAACGTCCTGACTTTC.

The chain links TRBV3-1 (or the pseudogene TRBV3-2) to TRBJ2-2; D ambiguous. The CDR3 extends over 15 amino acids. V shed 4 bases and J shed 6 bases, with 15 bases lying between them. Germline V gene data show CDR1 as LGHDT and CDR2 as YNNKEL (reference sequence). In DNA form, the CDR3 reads TGTGCCAGCAGCCCCCGGCGGTTTTCCGCCGGGGAGCTGTTTTTT. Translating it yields CASSPRRFSAGELFF.

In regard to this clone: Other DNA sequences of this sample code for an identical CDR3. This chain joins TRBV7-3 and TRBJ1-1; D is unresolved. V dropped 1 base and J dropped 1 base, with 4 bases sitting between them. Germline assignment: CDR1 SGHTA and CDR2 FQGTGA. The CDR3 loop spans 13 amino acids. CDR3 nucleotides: TGTGCCAGCAGCTTAAATCGGAACACTGAAGCTTTCTTT. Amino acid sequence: CASSLNRNTEAFF.